This entry is about one TCR beta chain. These data are taken from a study of blood T cell repertoires in COVID-19. For the study at large: T cells, B-cell-depleted T cells, or PBMCs supplied cDNA or gDNA.

TCRdb's table, derived via immunoSEQ multiplex PCR, lists solely in-frame clones and lacks some. The sample consists of around 300,000 clones, around 90% of them appearing once. The CDR3 covers 19 residues. J lost 3 bases, V lost 5 bases, and 18 bases had no gene match. CDR1 MDHEN and CDR2 SYDVKM come from the germline V gene. The rearrangement links TRBV28 to TRBJ1-1, with 10 bases lining up with TRBD1. The sequenced material came from PBMCs or T cells enriched from blood (not recorded which). The receptor comes from a woman between 18 and 29 years old with acute COVID-19. Here the CDR3 DNA reads TGTGCCAGCAGTCTCACCATCGCCCCGGGACAGGGGAAAGACACTGAAGCTTTCTTT. Its protein is CASSLTIAPGQGKDTEAFF.